These T cell receptor beta chains were read from a single sample in a study of blood T cell repertoires in COVID-19. Sequencing was performed with immunoSEQ multiplex PCR; in TCRdb, only in-frame clones are kept and a portion is missing. The sample shows some 190,000 clones, 70% to 90% of them seen only once. The sequencing input was peripheral blood. The receptor set was obtained from a woman in her thirties or forties who had recovered from COVID-19. Both conserved end residues are part of each CDR3. A D gene is named only where the DNA matches it firmly. Size values are once, few and many counts, or a class for expanded clones, and some rows have none.

j_gene: TRBJ1-1
d_gene: -
v_gene: TRBV5-6
abundance: once
CDR3aa: CASSFLRQEAAFF
CDR3nt: TGTGCCAGCAGCTTCCTTAGACAGGAAGCAGCTTTCTTT

j_gene: TRBJ2-3
d_gene: TRBD2
v_gene: TRBV5-1
abundance: -
CDR3aa: CASSLTGEGPLGTDTQYF
CDR3nt: TGCGCCAGCAGCCTAACGGGGGAGGGGCCCCTAGGGACAGATACGCAGTATTTT

j_gene: TRBJ2-1
d_gene: TRBD1
v_gene: TRBV29-1
abundance: -
CDR3aa: CSTLLTGEVVYNEQFF
CDR3nt: TGCTCTACACTTCTGACAGGGGAGGTTGTCTACAATGAGCAGTTCTTC

j_gene: TRBJ2-2
d_gene: TRBD1
v_gene: TRBV28
abundance: -
CDR3aa: CASSPGTVNTGELFF
CDR3nt: TGTGCCAGCAGTCCCGGGACAGTGAACACCGGGGAGCTGTTTTTT

j_gene: TRBJ2-7
d_gene: -
v_gene: TRBV5-1
abundance: -
CDR3aa: CASRTPGSSYEQYF
CDR3nt: TGCGCCAGCAGGACCCCCGGGAGCTCCTACGAGCAGTACTTC

j_gene: TRBJ1-2
d_gene: TRBD1
v_gene: TRBV29-1
abundance: -
CDR3aa: CSVFGTQGGYGYTF
CDR3nt: TGCAGCGTCTTCGGGACACAGGGGGGCTATGGCTACACCTTC

j_gene: TRBJ1-1
d_gene: -
v_gene: TRBV9
abundance: few
CDR3aa: CASSRQGSTEAFF
CDR3nt: TGTGCCAGCAGCCGTCAGGGGAGCACTGAAGCTTTCTTT

j_gene: TRBJ2-7
d_gene: TRBD2
v_gene: TRBV7-6
abundance: -
CDR3aa: CASSPTGLARAYEQYF
CDR3nt: TGTGCCAGCAGCCCAACGGGACTAGCGCGAGCCTACGAGCAGTACTTC

j_gene: TRBJ2-1
d_gene: TRBD2
v_gene: TRBV4-2
abundance: -
CDR3aa: CASSQPVSSGPQGDYNEQFF
CDR3nt: TGTGCCAGCAGCCAACCGGTCTCTAGCGGGCCTCAAGGGGACTACAATGAGCAGTTCTTC

j_gene: TRBJ1-2
d_gene: TRBD1
v_gene: TRBV6-5
abundance: -
CDR3aa: CASSSQGAPVYGYTF
CDR3nt: TGTGCCAGCAGTTCACAGGGGGCCCCCGTCTATGGCTACACCTTC

j_gene: TRBJ2-1
d_gene: -
v_gene: TRBV24-1
abundance: -
CDR3aa: CATSDQYEQFF
CDR3nt: TGTGCCACCAGTGATCAGTATGAGCAGTTCTTC

j_gene: TRBJ2-7
d_gene: TRBD2
v_gene: TRBV7-8
abundance: once
CDR3aa: CASSYLAGEGYEQYF
CDR3nt: TGTGCCAGCAGCTATCTAGCGGGAGAAGGGTACGAGCAGTACTTC

j_gene: TRBJ2-7
d_gene: TRBD1
v_gene: TRBV19
abundance: -
CDR3aa: CASSIEQGADYEQYF
CDR3nt: TGTGCCAGTAGTATAGAACAGGGGGCAGACTACGAGCAGTACTTC

j_gene: TRBJ2-7
d_gene: TRBD2
v_gene: TRBV6-6
abundance: -
CDR3aa: CASSIGLAGAYEQYF
CDR3nt: TGTGCCAGCAGCATAGGACTAGCGGGGGCCTACGAGCAGTACTTC

j_gene: TRBJ1-1
d_gene: TRBD1
v_gene: TRBV4-2
abundance: -
CDR3aa: CASSLGTGVHTEAFF
CDR3nt: TGTGCCAGCAGCCTAGGGACAGGGGTCCACACTGAAGCTTTCTTT

j_gene: TRBJ2-1
d_gene: -
v_gene: TRBV12-5
abundance: once
CDR3aa: CASGLVRGVLVDNYNEQFF
CDR3nt: TGTGCTAGTGGTTTGGTACGAGGTGTATTGGTAGATAACTACAATGAGCAGTTCTTC

j_gene: TRBJ1-1
d_gene: -
v_gene: TRBV19
abundance: -
CDR3aa: CASSRQTFTEAFF
CDR3nt: TGTGCCAGTAGTCGTCAGACTTTCACTGAAGCTTTCTTT